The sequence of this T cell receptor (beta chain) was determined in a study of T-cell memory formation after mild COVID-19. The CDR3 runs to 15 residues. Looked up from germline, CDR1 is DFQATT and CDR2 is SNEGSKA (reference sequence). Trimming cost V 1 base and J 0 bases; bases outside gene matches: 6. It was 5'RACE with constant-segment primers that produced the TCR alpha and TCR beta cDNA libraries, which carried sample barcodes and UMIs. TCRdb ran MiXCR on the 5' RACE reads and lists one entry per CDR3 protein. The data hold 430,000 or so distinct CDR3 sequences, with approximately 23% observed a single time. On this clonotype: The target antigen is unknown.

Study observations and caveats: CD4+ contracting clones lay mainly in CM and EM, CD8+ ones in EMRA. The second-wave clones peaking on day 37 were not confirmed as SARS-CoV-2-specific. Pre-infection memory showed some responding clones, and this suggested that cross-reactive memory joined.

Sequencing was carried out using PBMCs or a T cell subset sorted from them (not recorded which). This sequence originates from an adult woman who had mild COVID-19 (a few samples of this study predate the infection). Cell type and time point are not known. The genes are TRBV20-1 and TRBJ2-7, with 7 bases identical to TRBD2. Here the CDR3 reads CSARVQAGSSYEQYF. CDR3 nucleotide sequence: TGCAGTGCTAGAGTTCAAGCGGGGAGCTCCTACGAGCAGTACTTC.